This is a list of T cell receptor beta chains from one sample in a study of blood T cell repertoires in COVID-19. Only in-frame clones appear in the TCRdb table, and some are missing; sequencing was by immunoSEQ multiplex PCR. The sample consists of around 160,000 clones, around nine tenths of them appearing once. Material: PBMCs or T cells enriched from blood (not recorded which). All receptors derive from a woman aged 25 to 39 with acute COVID-19. Both conserved end residues are part of each CDR3. The D gene is left open where the match is weak. Some rows have no size entry. The others give once, few or many, or a class for an expanded clone.

clone_size d_call j_call v_call cdr3_aa cdr3_nt
. . TRBJ1-2 TRBV28 CASSPPLRANYGYTF TGTGCCAGCAGTCCCCCTCTACGGGCTAACTATGGCTACACCTTC
few . TRBJ1-1 TRBV6-6 CASSYVGGTEAFF TGTGCCAGCAGTTACGTAGGGGGAACTGAAGCTTTCTTT
. . TRBJ2-7 TRBV5-1 CASSEGYEQYF TGCGCCAGCAGTGAGGGCTACGAGCAGTACTTC
. . TRBJ1-4 TRBV15 CATSRGGNEKLFF TGTGCCACCAGCAGAGGAGGTAATGAAAAACTGTTTTTT
. TRBD1 TRBJ1-1 TRBV5-1 CASSPTGASEAFF TGCGCCAGCAGCCCGACAGGGGCCAGTGAAGCTTTCTTT
. TRBD1 TRBJ2-7 TRBV7-2 CASSRTGPSYEQYF TGTGCCAGCTCACGGACAGGGCCGTCCTACGAGCAGTACTTC
. TRBD2 TRBJ2-5 TRBV7-6 CASSLAGGPETQYF TGTGCCAGCAGCTTAGCGGGAGGGCCTGAGACCCAGTACTTC
. TRBD2 TRBJ2-3 TRBV2 CASKDLAGGPDTQYF TGTGCCAGCAAGGACCTAGCGGGAGGGCCGGATACGCAGTATTTT
. TRBD1 TRBJ1-5 TRBV4-3 CASSQGFAGQGAINQPQHF TGCGCCAGCAGCCAAGGATTTGCAGGACAGGGGGCGATCAATCAGCCCCAGCATTTT
. TRBD1 TRBJ2-5 TRBV5-1 CASSQRTGVEETQYF TGCGCCAGCAGCCAACGGACAGGGGTTGAAGAGACCCAGTACTTC